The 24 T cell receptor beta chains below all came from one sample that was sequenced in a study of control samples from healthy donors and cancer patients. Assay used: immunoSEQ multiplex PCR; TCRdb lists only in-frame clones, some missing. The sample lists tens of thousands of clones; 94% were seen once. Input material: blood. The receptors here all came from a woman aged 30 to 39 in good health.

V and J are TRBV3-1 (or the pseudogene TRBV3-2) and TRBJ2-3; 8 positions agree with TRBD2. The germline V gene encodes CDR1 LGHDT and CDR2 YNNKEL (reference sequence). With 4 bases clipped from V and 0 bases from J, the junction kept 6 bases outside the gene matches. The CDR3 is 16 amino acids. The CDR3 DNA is TGTGCCAGCAGCCTGTCCGGGACTAGTAGCACAGATACGCAGTATTTT. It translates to CASSLSGTSSTDTQYF.

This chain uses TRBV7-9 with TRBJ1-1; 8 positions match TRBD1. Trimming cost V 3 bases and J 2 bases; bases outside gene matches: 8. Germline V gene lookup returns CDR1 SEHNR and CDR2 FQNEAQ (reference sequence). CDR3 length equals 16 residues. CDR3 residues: CASSLLRRGRNTEAFF. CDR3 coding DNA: TGTGCCAGCAGCTTGCTTCGCAGGGGGCGAAACACTGAAGCTTTCTTT.

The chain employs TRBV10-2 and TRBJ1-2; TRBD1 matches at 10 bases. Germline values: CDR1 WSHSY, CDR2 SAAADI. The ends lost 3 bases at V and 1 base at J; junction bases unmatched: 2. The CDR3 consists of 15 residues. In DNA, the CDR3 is TGCGCCAGCAGTGACCGGACAGGGGGTAACTATGGCTACACCTTC. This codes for CASSDRTGGNYGYTF.

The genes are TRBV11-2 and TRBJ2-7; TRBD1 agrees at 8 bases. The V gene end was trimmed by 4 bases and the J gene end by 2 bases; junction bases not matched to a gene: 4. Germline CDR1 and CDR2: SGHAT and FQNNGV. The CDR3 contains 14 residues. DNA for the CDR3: TGTGCCAGCAGCTCTCAACAGGGGGCCTACGAGCAGTACTTC. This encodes CASSSQQGAYEQYF.

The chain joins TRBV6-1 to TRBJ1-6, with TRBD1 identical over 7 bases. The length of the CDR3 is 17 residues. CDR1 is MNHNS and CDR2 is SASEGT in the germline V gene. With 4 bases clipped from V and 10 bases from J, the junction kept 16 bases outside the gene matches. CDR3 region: CASSALGGQVGASPLHF. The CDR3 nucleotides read TGTGCCAGCAGTGCATTAGGCGGACAGGTGGGAGCATCACCCCTCCACTTT.

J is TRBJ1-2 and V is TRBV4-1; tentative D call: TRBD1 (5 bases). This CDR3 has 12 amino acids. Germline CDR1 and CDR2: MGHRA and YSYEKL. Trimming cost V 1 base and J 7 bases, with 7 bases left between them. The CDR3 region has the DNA TGCGCCAGCAGCCAAGTAAGGGGTGGCTACACCTTC. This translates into CASSQVRGGYTF.

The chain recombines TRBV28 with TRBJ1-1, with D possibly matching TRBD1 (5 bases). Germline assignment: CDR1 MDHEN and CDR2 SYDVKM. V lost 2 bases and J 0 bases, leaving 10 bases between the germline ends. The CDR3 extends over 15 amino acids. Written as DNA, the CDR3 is TGTGCCAGCAGTTTACAGGGTAACATGAACACTGAAGCTTTCTTT. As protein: CASSLQGNMNTEAFF.

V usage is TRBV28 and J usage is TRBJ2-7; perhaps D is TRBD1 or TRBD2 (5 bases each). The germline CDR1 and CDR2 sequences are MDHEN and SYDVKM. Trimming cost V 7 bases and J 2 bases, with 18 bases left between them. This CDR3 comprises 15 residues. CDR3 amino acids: CASTPGLLGPYEQYF. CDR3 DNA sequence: TGTGCCAGCACCCCGGGCCTCTTGGGACCCTACGAGCAGTACTTC.

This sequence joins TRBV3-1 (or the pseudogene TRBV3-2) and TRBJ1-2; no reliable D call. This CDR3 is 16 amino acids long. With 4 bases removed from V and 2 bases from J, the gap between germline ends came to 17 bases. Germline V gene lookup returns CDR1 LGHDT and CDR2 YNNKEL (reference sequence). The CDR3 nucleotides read TGTGCCAGCAGCCCGGGCGGAGGGAGAGGGAACTATGGCTACACCTTC. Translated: CASSPGGGRGNYGYTF.

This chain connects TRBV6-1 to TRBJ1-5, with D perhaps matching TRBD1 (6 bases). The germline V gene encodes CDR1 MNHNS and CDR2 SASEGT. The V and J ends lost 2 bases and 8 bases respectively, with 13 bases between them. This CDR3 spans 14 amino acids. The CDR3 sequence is CASSESGGLEPQHF. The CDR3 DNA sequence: TGTGCCAGCAGTGAATCGGGGGGCCTGGAGCCCCAGCATTTT.

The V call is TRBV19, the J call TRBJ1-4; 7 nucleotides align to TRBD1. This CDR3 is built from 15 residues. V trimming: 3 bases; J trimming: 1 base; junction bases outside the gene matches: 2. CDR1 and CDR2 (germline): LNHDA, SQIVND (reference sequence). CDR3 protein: CASSIRQGTNEKLFF. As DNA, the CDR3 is TGTGCCAGTAGTATTCGACAGGGAACTAATGAAAAACTGTTTTTT.

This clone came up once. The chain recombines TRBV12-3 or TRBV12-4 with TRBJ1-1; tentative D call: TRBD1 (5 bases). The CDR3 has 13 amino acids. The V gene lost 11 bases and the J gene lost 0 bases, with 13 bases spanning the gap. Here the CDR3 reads CASRGEMNTEAFF. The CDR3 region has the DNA TGTGCCTCTCGGGGGGAGATGAACACTGAAGCTTTCTTT.

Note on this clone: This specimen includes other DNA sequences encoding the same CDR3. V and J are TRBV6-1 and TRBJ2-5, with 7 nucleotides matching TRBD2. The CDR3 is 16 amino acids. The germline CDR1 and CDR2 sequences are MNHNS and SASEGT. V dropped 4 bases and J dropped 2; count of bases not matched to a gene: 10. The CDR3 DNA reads TGTGCCAGCAGTGCCTGGTTGCGCGGGGGACAAGAGACCCAGTACTTC. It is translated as CASSAWLRGGQETQYF.

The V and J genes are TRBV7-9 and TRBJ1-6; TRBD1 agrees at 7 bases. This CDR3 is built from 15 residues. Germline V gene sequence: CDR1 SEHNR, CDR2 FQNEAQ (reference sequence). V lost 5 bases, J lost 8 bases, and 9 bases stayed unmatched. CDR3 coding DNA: TGTGCCAGCAGCAAAGGGGGACAGTACGATTCACCCCTCCACTTT. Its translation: CASSKGGQYDSPLHF. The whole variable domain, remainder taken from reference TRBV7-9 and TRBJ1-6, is DTGVSQNPRHKITKRGQNVTFRCDPISEHNRLYWYRQTLGQGPEFLTYFQNEAQLEKSRLLSDRFSAERPKGSFSTLEIQRTEQGDSAMYLCASSKGGQYDSPLHFGNGTRLTVT.

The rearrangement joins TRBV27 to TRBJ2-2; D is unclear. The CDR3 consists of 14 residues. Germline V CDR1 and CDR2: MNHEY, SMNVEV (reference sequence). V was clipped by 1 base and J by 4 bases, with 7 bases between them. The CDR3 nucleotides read TGTGCCAGCAGTTTATACGATAGCACCGGGGAGCTGTTTTTT. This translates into CASSLYDSTGELFF.

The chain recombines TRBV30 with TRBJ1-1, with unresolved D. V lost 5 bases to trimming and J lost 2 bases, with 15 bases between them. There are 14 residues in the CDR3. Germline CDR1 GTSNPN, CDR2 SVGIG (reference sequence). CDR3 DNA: TGTGCCTGGGATGGACCAATCGAAAACACTGAAGCTTTCTTT. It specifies CAWDGPIENTEAFF. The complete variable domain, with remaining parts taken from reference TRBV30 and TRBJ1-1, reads SQTIHQWPATLVQPVGSPLSLECTVEGTSNPNLYWYRQAAGRGLQLLFYSVGIGQISSEVPQNLSASRPQDRQFILSSKKLLLSDSGFYLCAWDGPIENTEAFFGQGTRLTVV.

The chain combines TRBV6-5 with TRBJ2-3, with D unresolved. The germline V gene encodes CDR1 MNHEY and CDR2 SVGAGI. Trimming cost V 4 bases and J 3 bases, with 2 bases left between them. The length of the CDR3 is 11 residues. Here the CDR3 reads CASSSTDTQYF. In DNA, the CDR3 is TGTGCCAGCAGTTCGACAGATACGCAGTATTTT.

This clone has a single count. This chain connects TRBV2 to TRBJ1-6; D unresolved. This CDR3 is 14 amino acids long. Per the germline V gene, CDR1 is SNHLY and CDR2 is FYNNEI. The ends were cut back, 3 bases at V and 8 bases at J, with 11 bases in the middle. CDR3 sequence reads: CASSDARGYSPLHF. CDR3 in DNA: TGTGCCAGCAGTGATGCACGGGGTTATTCACCCCTCCACTTT.

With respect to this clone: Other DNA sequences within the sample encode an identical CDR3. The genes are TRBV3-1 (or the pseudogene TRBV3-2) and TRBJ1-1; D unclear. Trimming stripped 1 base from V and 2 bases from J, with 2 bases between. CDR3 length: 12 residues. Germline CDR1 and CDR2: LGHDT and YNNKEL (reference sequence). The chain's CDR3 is CASSQVNTEAFF. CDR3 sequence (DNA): TGTGCCAGCAGCCAAGTTAACACTGAAGCTTTCTTT.

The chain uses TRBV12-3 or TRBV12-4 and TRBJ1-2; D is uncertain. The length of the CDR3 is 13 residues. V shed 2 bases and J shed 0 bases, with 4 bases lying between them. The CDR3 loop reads CASSLLANYGYTF. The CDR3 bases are TGTGCCAGCAGTTTACTAGCTAACTATGGCTACACCTTC.

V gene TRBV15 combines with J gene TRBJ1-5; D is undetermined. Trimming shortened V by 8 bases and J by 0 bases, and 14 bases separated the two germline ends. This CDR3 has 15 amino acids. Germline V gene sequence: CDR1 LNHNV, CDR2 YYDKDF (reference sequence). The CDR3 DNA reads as TGTGCCACCGGAGGCCGGATAGATAGCAATCAGCCCCAGCATTTT. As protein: CATGGRIDSNQPQHF.

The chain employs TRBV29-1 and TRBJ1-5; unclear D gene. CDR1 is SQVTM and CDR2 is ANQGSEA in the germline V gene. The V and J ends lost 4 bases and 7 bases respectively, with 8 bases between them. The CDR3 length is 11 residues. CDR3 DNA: TGCAGCGTTGGGTGGCTGCAGCCCCAGCATTTT. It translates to CSVGWLQPQHF.

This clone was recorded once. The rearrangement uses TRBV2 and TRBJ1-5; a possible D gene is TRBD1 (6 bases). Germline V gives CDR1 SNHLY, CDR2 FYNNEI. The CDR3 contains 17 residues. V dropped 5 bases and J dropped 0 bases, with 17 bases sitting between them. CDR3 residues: CASSKNRAIYSNQPQHF. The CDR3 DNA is TGTGCCAGCAGTAAGAACAGGGCTATATATAGCAATCAGCCCCAGCATTTT.

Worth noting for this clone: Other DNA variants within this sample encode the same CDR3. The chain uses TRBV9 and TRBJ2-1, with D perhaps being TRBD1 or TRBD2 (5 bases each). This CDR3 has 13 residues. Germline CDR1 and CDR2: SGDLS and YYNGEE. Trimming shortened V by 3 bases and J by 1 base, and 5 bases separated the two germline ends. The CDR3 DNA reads TGTGCCAGCAGCGGGGGGTCCTACAATGAGCAGTTCTTC. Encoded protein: CASSGGSYNEQFF. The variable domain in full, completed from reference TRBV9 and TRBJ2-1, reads DSGVTQTPKHLITATGQRVTLRCSPRSGDLSVYWYQQSLDQGLQFLIQYYNGEERAKGNILERFSAQQFPDLHSELNLSSLELGDSALYFCASSGGSYNEQFFGPGTRLTVL.